The sample holds a few counts of the clone carrying this TCR beta chain. Antigen: not known. These data come from a study of blood T cells in healthy people across ages. Using a J-beta primer mix together with a sample-barcoded 5' primer, a second PCR was run for roughly 6 to 11 cycles. TCRdb reanalysed the 5' RACE reads using MiXCR and keeps one entry per CDR3 protein. The sample carries about 1,400,000 distinct CDR3 sequences, approximately 40% recorded once. CDR3 length equals 14 residues. V lost 3 bases to trimming and J lost 2 bases; unmatched junction nucleotides: 4. CDR1 and CDR2 from the germline V gene are DFQATT and SNEGSKA (reference sequence). Study-wide results and caveats: The study found TCR beta diversity correlated strongly with naive T cell percentage.

What was sequenced was blood. The J gene is TRBJ2-5, the V gene TRBV20-1; TRBD2 matches at 9 bases. The clonotype comes from a woman between 18 and 29 years old in good health. The CDR3 loop is CSARLAGSQETQYF. In nucleotides, the CDR3 is TGCAGTGCTAGGCTAGCGGGGTCTCAAGAGACCCAGTACTTC.